A selection of T cell receptor beta chains follows, all from one sample in a study of T cells after yellow fever vaccination. One entry per CDR3 protein results from TCRdb running MiXCR on the 5' RACE reads. The sample contains about 140,000 distinct CDR3 sequences, less than 9.5% of which appear only once. Sequencing was performed on CD4+ T cells sorted from PBMCs, taken 5 days after the yellow fever booster vaccination. These receptors all come from a man aged 30-40 years who received the YFV17D yellow fever vaccine. The CDR3 runs from the conserved cysteine through the conserved F or W. Fields, in order: clone size, V gene, J gene, D gene, CDR3 protein, CDR3 DNA. D genes are given only for firm matches. Clone size is not always given. Where it is, it says once, few, many or a class for expanded clones.

>many|TRBV18|TRBJ2-3|TRBD2
CASSPPTQRGATQYF
TGTGCCAGCTCACCACCTACCCAGCGGGGCGCCACGCAGTATTTT
>many|TRBV20-1|TRBJ2-7|.
CSAIRSGATYEQYF
TGCAGTGCTATACGCTCCGGGGCCACCTACGAGCAGTACTTC
>many|TRBV5-1|TRBJ2-5|TRBD2
CASSSTSAQETQYF
TGCGCCAGCAGCTCCACTAGCGCCCAAGAGACCCAGTACTTC
>many|TRBV20-1|TRBJ1-5|.
CSARPDSNQPQHF
TGCAGTGCTCGGCCGGATTCAAATCAGCCCCAGCATTTT
>many|TRBV5-5|TRBJ2-7|.
CARSIRDGTYEQYF
TGTGCCAGAAGCATCAGGGACGGAACCTACGAGCAGTACTTC
>many|TRBV12-3/TRBV12-4|TRBJ1-4|.
CASSFRGTNEKLFF
TGTGCCAGCAGTTTCCGGGGTACTAATGAAAAACTGTTTTTT
>many|TRBV4-2|TRBJ1-1|TRBD1
CASSQDYRGNTEAFF
TGTGCCAGCAGCCAAGATTACAGGGGGAACACTGAAGCTTTCTTT
>many|TRBV4-2|TRBJ2-3|.
CASSQAGHRDTQYF
TGTGCCAGCAGCCAAGCCGGGCATCGGGATACGCAGTATTTT
>many|TRBV28|TRBJ1-2|.
CASSILGGGYTF
TGTGCCAGCAGCATTCTAGGGGGAGGCTACACCTTC
>many|TRBV12-3/TRBV12-4|TRBJ2-1|TRBD1
CASSSRDRGNYNEQFF
TGTGCCAGCAGTTCCAGGGACAGGGGAAACTACAATGAGCAGTTCTTC
>.|TRBV10-3|TRBJ2-1|.
CAITERVEDNEQFF
TGTGCCATCACCGAGAGGGTGGAGGATAATGAGCAGTTCTTC
>.|TRBV7-2|TRBJ2-5|.
CASSRTYQETQYF
TGTGCCAGCAGCAGGACATACCAAGAGACCCAGTACTTC